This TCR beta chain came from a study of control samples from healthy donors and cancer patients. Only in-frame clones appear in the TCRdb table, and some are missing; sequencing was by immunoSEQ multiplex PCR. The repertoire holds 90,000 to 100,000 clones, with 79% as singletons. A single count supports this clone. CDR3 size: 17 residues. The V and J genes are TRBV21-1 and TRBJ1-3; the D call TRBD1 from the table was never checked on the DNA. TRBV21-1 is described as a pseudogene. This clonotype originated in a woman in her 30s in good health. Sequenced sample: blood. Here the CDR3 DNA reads TGTGCCAGCAGCAAGCCAACCACAGGGGCACTAGAATACACCATATATTTT. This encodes CASSKPTTGALEYTIYF.